The clone carrying this TCR beta chain was seen once. What it recognizes is unknown. Germline CDR1 and CDR2: MNHNS and SASEGT. This CDR3 is built from 15 residues. Trimming removed 0 bases from V and 6 bases from J; junction bases left unmatched: 3. The data were taken from a study of cytomegalovirus exposure and HLA in healthy donors. The PCR contained 60 Vbeta and 13 Jbeta primers. This table comes from immunoSEQ multiplex PCR, and its TCRdb copy is limited to in-frame clones, with some not included. The sample consists of about 100,000 clones, more than 70% of them appearing once. Donors sampled were nominally healthy, though unrecorded immune exposures were likely. General study results and limits: About 87% or about 30% of the time was how often most TCR beta V segments were productive, according to an earlier analysis.

Sequenced: PBMCs. The chain has TRBV6-1 and TRBJ1-5; TRBD1 agrees at 9 bases. This sequence was found in a man aged 25-45 years in good health and CMV-seronegative. CDR3 bases: TGTGCCAGCAGTGAAGCAGGACAGGGGAGTCAGCCCCAGCATTTT. Translating gives CASSEAGQGSQPQHF.